The clone carrying this T cell receptor beta chain was seen a few times. Germline V CDR1 and CDR2: SGDLS, YYNGEE. J gave up 4 bases and V 3 bases, and 4 bases lay outside the gene matches. The CDR3 sequence is 15 residues long. Profiled with immunoSEQ multiplex PCR; TCRdb holds only in-frame clones, not every one. The table lists a few hundred thousand clones, approximately 89% of them singletons. These data originate in a study of blood T cell repertoires in COVID-19. The receptor was isolated from a woman aged 45 to 65 with acute or convalescent COVID-19. What was sequenced was peripheral blood. The rearrangement uses TRBV9 and TRBJ2-3, with TRBD2 matching over 11 bases. CDR3 coding DNA: TGTGCCAGCAGCGGTAGCGGGAGGGCCGCAGATACGCAGTATTTT. It specifies CASSGSGRAADTQYF.